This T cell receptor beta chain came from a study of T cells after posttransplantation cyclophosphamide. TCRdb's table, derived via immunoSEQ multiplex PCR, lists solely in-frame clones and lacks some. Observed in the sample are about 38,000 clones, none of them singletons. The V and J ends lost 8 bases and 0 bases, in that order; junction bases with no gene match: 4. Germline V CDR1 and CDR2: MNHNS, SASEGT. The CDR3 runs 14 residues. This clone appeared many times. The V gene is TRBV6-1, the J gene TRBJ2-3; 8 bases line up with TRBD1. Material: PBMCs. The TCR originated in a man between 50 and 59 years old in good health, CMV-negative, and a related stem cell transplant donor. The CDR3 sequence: CASRQGTSTDTQYF. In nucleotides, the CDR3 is TGTGCCAGCCGACAGGGGACTAGCACAGATACGCAGTATTTT.